The 27 T cell receptor beta chains presented below share a single source sample, sequenced in a study of blood T cell repertoires in COVID-19. Data came from immunoSEQ multiplex PCR; TCRdb stores just in-frame clones and leaves some out. The sample contains hundreds of thousands of clones, 85% to 90% of which appear only once. The material sequenced was PBMCs or T cells enriched from blood (not recorded which). These receptors came from a man aged 30-40 years who had recovered from COVID-19.

The rearrangement links TRBV29-1 to TRBJ2-7, with 15 bases lining up with TRBD2. Germline trimming cut 3 bases from V and 7 bases from J; bases unmatched to any gene: 1. From germline, CDR1 is SQVTM and CDR2 ANQGSEA. This CDR3 is 13 amino acids long. The CDR3, as DNA: TGCAGCGTTGAGGGACTAGCGGGAGGTGAGCAGTACTTC. Amino acid sequence: CSVEGLAGGEQYF.

V is TRBV28 and J is TRBJ2-2; TRBD1 is a possible D gene (6 bases). The germline gives CDR1 MDHEN, CDR2 SYDVKM. Trimming shortened V by 2 bases and J by 6 bases, and 7 bases separated the two germline ends. The CDR3 sequence is 13 residues long. CDR3 in amino acids: CASSLGGAGELFF. In DNA form, the CDR3 reads TGTGCCAGCAGTTTAGGGGGCGCCGGGGAGCTGTTTTTT.

This chain joins TRBV10-3 and TRBJ1-4, with TRBD1 identical over 9 bases. Trimming took 10 bases from V and 3 from J; bases not matched to a gene: 9. This CDR3 has 15 residues. The germline CDR1 and CDR2 sequences are ENHRY and SYGVKD. The CDR3 reads CASSRDREANEKLFF. As DNA, the CDR3 is TGTGCCAGTAGCCGGGACAGGGAGGCTAATGAAAAACTGTTTTTT.

The chain combines TRBV27 with TRBJ2-5; 12 bases are shared with TRBD2. CDR3 length equals 15 residues. Germline CDR1 is MNHEY and CDR2 is SMNVEV (reference sequence). V shed 3 bases and J 5 bases; nucleotides not matched to a gene: 4. CDR3 nucleotides: TGTGCCAGCAGTTTGGGACTAGCGGGCTGGGAGACCCAGTACTTC. Translated: CASSLGLAGWETQYF.

The CDR3: CATGQGSEAFF. As DNA, the CDR3 is TGTGCCACTGGACAGGGTTCTGAAGCTTTCTTT. The chain uses TRBV24-1 and TRBJ1-1, with 8 bases aligning to TRBD1. V dropped 10 bases and J dropped 6; count of bases not matched to a gene: 3. This CDR3 region has 11 residues. Germline lookup yields CDR1 KGHDR and CDR2 SFDVKD.

The count of this clone is one. The genes are TRBV7-3 and TRBJ2-1; TRBD2 is a possible D gene (6 bases). The V end was cut by 2 bases, the J end by 5 bases, with 13 bases between. CDR3 length: 15 residues. Germline loops: CDR1 SGHTA, CDR2 FQGTGA. The CDR3 DNA sequence: TGTGCCAGCAGCTTAGACGGGAGTTTTGACAATGAGCAGTTCTTC. Translating it yields CASSLDGSFDNEQFF.

This clone was recorded once. The chain recombines TRBV30 with TRBJ2-2; 13 positions match TRBD2. CDR3 length: 17 amino acids. Germline V lookup: CDR1 GTSNPN, CDR2 SVGIG (reference sequence). Trimming removed 1 base from V and 5 bases from J; junction bases left unmatched: 7. This chain's CDR3 is CAWSATGLAGRTGELFF. The CDR3 DNA sequence: TGTGCCTGGAGTGCAACGGGACTAGCGGGACGTACCGGGGAGCTGTTTTTT. The full variable domain, completed using reference TRBV30 and TRBJ2-2, is SQTIHQWPATLVQPVGSPLSLECTVEGTSNPNLYWYRQAAGRGLQLLFYSVGIGQISSEVPQNLSASRPQDRQFILSSKKLLLSDSGFYLCAWSATGLAGRTGELFFGEGSRLTVL.

The rearrangement links TRBV3-1 (or the pseudogene TRBV3-2) to TRBJ1-3, with TRBD1 as a possible D gene (6 bases). The germline V gene encodes CDR1 LGHDT and CDR2 YNNKEL (reference sequence). Trimming took off 2 bases at V and 2 bases at J, with 13 bases between the two ends. This CDR3 spans 16 amino acids. CDR3 nucleotide sequence: TGTGCCAGCAGCCAACCTAAGACAGGAGCTGGAAACACCATATATTTT. Residues: CASSQPKTGAGNTIYF.

The chain employs TRBV27 and TRBJ1-2; D might be TRBD1 (5 bases). The length of the CDR3 is 16 residues. Germline CDR1 and CDR2: MNHEY and SMNVEV (reference sequence). V gave up 3 bases and J gave up 4 bases, with 18 bases separating them. The CDR3 is CASSFSWDGLIYGYTF. Written as DNA, the CDR3 is TGTGCCAGCAGTTTTAGCTGGGACGGACTAATCTATGGCTACACCTTC.

V gene TRBV5-8 combines with J gene TRBJ2-1, with 9 nucleotides matching TRBD2. Germline CDR1 is SGHTS and CDR2 is YDEGEE. This CDR3 is 15 amino acids long. The J segment lost 15 bases and the V segment lost 0 bases, leaving 13 bases of the junction unmatched. CDR3 residues: CASSLERGRATHWFF. The CDR3 DNA is TGTGCCAGCAGCTTGGAGCGCGGGAGGGCCACTCATTGGTTCTTC.

The chain employs TRBV27 and TRBJ1-4, with D possibly matching TRBD1 (6 bases). V gave up 4 bases and J gave up 3 bases, with 9 bases separating them. The CDR3 totals 14 residues. CDR1 is MNHEY and CDR2 is SMNVEV in the germline V gene (reference sequence). CDR3 coding DNA: TGTGCCAGCAGTTGGGGGGGCCCTAATGAAAAACTGTTTTTT. Translation gives CASSWGGPNEKLFF.

The genes are TRBV10-3 and TRBJ2-3, with 13 bases matching TRBD2. Germline assignment: CDR1 ENHRY and CDR2 SYGVKD. The V segment lost 4 bases and the J segment 0 bases; nucleotides outside the gene matches: 4. The CDR3 runs to 17 residues. CDR3 amino acids: CAISGLAGGKSTDTQYF. The CDR3 DNA sequence: TGTGCCATCAGTGGACTAGCGGGAGGTAAAAGCACAGATACGCAGTATTTT.

The chain recombines TRBV28 with TRBJ2-4; D unresolved. There are 16 residues in the CDR3. V was trimmed by 5 bases and J by 7 bases, leaving 21 bases between them. Germline CDR1 is MDHEN and CDR2 is SYDVKM. CDR3 nucleotide sequence: TGTGCCAGCAGTCGTCTTGATACTTTGTCGGTGAACATTCAGTACTTC. Protein product: CASSRLDTLSVNIQYF.

The J gene is TRBJ2-2, the V gene TRBV27; a possible D gene is TRBD1 (6 bases). Germline loops: CDR1 MNHEY, CDR2 SMNVEV (reference sequence). The ends were cut back, 6 bases at V and 5 bases at J, with 13 bases in the middle. The CDR3 contains 14 residues. CDR3 sequence: CASSNQGLTGELFF. CDR3 DNA: TGTGCCAGCAGCAATCAGGGGTTGACCGGGGAGCTGTTTTTT.

The chain combines TRBV28 with TRBJ2-7, with TRBD2 identical over 7 bases. CDR1 is MDHEN, CDR2 SYDVKM, per germline. The V segment lost 5 bases and the J segment 3 bases; nucleotides outside the gene matches: 10. This CDR3 has 15 residues. The CDR3 loop is CASSQSGVSGYEQYF. DNA of the CDR3: TGTGCCAGCAGTCAAAGCGGGGTGTCCGGCTACGAGCAGTACTTC.

The chain is built from TRBV10-2 and TRBJ2-3; 11 nucleotides agree with TRBD2. The CDR3 length is 17 residues. The germline CDR1 and CDR2 sequences are WSHSY and SAAADI. J gave up 4 bases and V 7 bases, and 13 bases lay outside the gene matches. The CDR3 coding sequence is TGCGCCAGCAAATTAGCGGGAGGGATGTATGGGGCAGATACGCAGTATTTT. Its protein is CASKLAGGMYGADTQYF.

Comment on this clone: The sample carries other DNA sequences with the same CDR3. This chain links TRBV18 with TRBJ2-2; D is perhaps TRBD1 (5 bases). The V end lost 3 bases, the J end lost 5 bases, and 10 bases lay between the germline ends. The CDR3 has 14 amino acids. Germline CDR1 and CDR2: KGHSH and LQKENI. For the CDR3, the DNA is TGTGCCAGCTCACCTGGGCAGGGAACCGGGGAGCTGTTTTTT. It translates to CASSPGQGTGELFF.

The V call is TRBV19, the J call TRBJ1-3; possible D gene TRBD1, 5 bases. This CDR3 is built from 14 residues. Germline lookup yields CDR1 LNHDA and CDR2 SQIVND (reference sequence). Trimming left V 6 bases short and J 3 bases short, with 12 bases between. The CDR3 region has the DNA TGTGCCAGTAGGCGGCAGGGAGGTGGAAACACCATATATTTT. Protein product: CASRRQGGGNTIYF.

Only one count was recorded for this clone. This chain links TRBV28 with TRBJ2-7; 9 bases line up with TRBD1. CDR1 and CDR2 from the germline V gene are MDHEN and SYDVKM. The CDR3 consists of 14 residues. With V trimmed by 8 bases and J by 7 bases, 12 bases remained unmatched. Here the CDR3 DNA reads TGTGCCAGCTCCCCCAGCGACAGGGGGGTGGAGCAGTACTTC. It translates to CASSPSDRGVEQYF.

The V gene is TRBV2, the J gene TRBJ2-2; D is uncertain. Germline V gives CDR1 SNHLY, CDR2 FYNNEI. Trimming left V 4 bases short and J 5 bases short, with 11 bases between. The CDR3 is 14 residues long. Here the CDR3 DNA reads TGTGCCAGCAGTGTTGAAACTACGACCGGGGAGCTGTTTTTT. Its translation: CASSVETTTGELFF.

This chain joins TRBV6-5 and TRBJ1-2, with D possibly being TRBD1 (6 bases). Germline V CDR1 and CDR2: MNHEY, SVGAGI. Trimming removed 0 bases from V and 7 bases from J, with 18 bases in between. The CDR3 covers 16 residues. DNA for the CDR3: TGTGCCAGCAGTTACTCGTGGGTTGGGGGGGCGTCTGGCTACACCTTC. Encoded protein: CASSYSWVGGASGYTF.

The chain uses TRBV7-3 and TRBJ2-7, with D perhaps matching TRBD1 (6 bases). Trimming stripped 10 bases from V and 4 bases from J, with 14 bases between. Germline V gene lookup returns CDR1 SGHTA and CDR2 FQGTGA. This CDR3 comprises 12 residues. The CDR3 bases are TGTGCCACCCACAGGGTAAGGTACGAGCAGTACTTC. Translated: CATHRVRYEQYF.

This chain joins TRBV5-4 and TRBJ2-5, with TRBD2 identical over 9 bases. The CDR3 has 15 amino acids. In germline, CDR1 is SGHNT, CDR2 YYREEE (reference sequence). The V gene end was trimmed by 4 bases and the J gene end by 1 base; junction bases not matched to a gene: 5. Here the CDR3 reads CASSLGREGQETQYF. As DNA, the CDR3 is TGTGCCAGCAGCCTAGGGCGGGAGGGCCAAGAGACCCAGTACTTC.

A single count supports this clone. The chain couples TRBV24-1 to TRBJ2-6; tentative D call: TRBD1 (5 bases). The germline V gene has CDR1 KGHDR and CDR2 SFDVKD. The CDR3 runs to 16 residues. V was cut by 3 bases and J by 0 bases, with 8 bases left in between. The CDR3 coding sequence is TGTGCCACCAGTGATCTGGACAACTCTGGGGCCAACGTCCTGACTTTC. Translated: CATSDLDNSGANVLTF.

The J gene is TRBJ2-1, the V gene TRBV19, with D possibly being TRBD1 (5 bases). Germline-derived CDR1 and CDR2 are LNHDA and SQIVND (reference sequence). The V end was cut by 7 bases, the J end by 7 bases, with 17 bases between. This CDR3 spans 14 amino acids. CDR3 DNA: TGTGCCAGTAACAGACAGAACTCAAGGAATGAGCAGTTCTTC. Amino acid sequence: CASNRQNSRNEQFF.

The rearrangement links TRBV7-3 to TRBJ2-1; the match to TRBD2 covers 7 bases. Trimming at V came to 4 bases and at J to 4 bases, leaving 13 bases not matched to a gene. The CDR3 is 17 amino acids. Germline CDR1 and CDR2: SGHTA and FQGTGA. The CDR3 loop reads CASSSQGASSGYNEQFF. The CDR3 DNA reads as TGTGCCAGCAGCTCTCAAGGGGCGTCTAGCGGTTACAATGAGCAGTTCTTC.

The chain has TRBV6-5 and TRBJ2-2; TRBD2 aligns across 12 bases. Germline V gene sequence: CDR1 MNHEY, CDR2 SVGAGI. The CDR3 length is 15 residues. Trimming removed 6 bases from V and 7 bases from J; junction bases left unmatched: 6. CDR3 nucleotide sequence: TGTGCCAGCAGAATAGGACTAGCGGGATACGGGGAGCTGTTTTTT. Translated, it gives CASRIGLAGYGELFF.